The rows below give T cell receptor beta chains drawn from one sample of a study of cytomegalovirus exposure and HLA in healthy donors. The method was immunoSEQ multiplex PCR; TCRdb's version includes in-frame clones alone and lacks a portion of them. The sample has over 100,000 clones; roughly 80% are singletons. Sequencing was performed on PBMCs. These receptors all come from a woman between 35 and 50 years old in good health and CMV-seronegative. Both conserved end residues are trimmed from each CDR3. Fields, in order: J gene, V gene, D gene, CDR3 protein. D genes are given only for firm matches.

>TRBJ2-1|TRBV28|TRBD1
ASSPGDSSYNEQF
>TRBJ1-1|TRBV6-1|NA
ASRVAEMNTEAF
>TRBJ2-3|TRBV7-3|TRBD2
ASSLGAGGRADTQY
>TRBJ2-3|TRBV21-1|NA
ASSKSHGRDSCTDTQY
>TRBJ2-4|TRBV7-2|TRBD2
ASSLGGLAGADIQY
>TRBJ2-2|TRBV11-2|TRBD2
ASSFGTSGATGELF
>TRBJ1-1|TRBV7-2|NA
ASRWGRRAEAF
>TRBJ1-1|TRBV7-2|NA
ASSSQQARYTEAF
>TRBJ2-7|TRBV7-2|NA
ASSLAGAIYEQY
>TRBJ2-6|TRBV7-9|NA
ASSLQGGLTGANVLT
>TRBJ1-2|TRBV6-5|TRBD1
ASSYPGTGVYGYT
>TRBJ2-7|TRBV28|TRBD1
ASSQYLGQDPDKFHYEQY
>TRBJ2-2|TRBV7-2|NA
ASSLSSHTGELF
>TRBJ2-7|TRBV28|NA
ASRDPGLGTYEQY
>TRBJ1-4|TRBV13|TRBD1
ASSSWTGPEGLF
>TRBJ1-1|TRBV15|NA
ATSTSFLMNTEAF
>TRBJ1-6|TRBV7-8|NA
ASSLALSGSPLH
>TRBJ1-4|TRBV18|NA
ASSRGTGNEKLF
>TRBJ1-6|TRBV6-1|NA
ASSEVVPNSPLH
>TRBJ2-2|TRBV18|NA
ASSPGQTNTGELF
>TRBJ1-1|TRBV5-1|NA
ASKPLEGEAF
>NA|TRBV13|NA
ASSPRGAGTGELF
>TRBJ1-1|TRBV7-9|TRBD1
ASSPGQGAVDAEAF
>TRBJ2-7|TRBV6-6|TRBD2
ASRNGGSGRAYEQY
>TRBJ2-3|TRBV7-2|NA
ASVRGVIDTQY
>TRBJ1-1|TRBV5-1|NA
ASSLDSTEAF
>TRBJ2-2|TRBV7-8|TRBD2
ASSFSGRNTGELF
>TRBJ1-2|TRBV7-9|TRBD1
AGAQGNYGYT
>TRBJ2-4|TRBV28|TRBD2
ASRDSGSTKNIQY
>TRBJ1-6|TRBV27|NA
ASSLSHSNSPLH
>TRBJ1-1|TRBV5-4|NA
ASSHRTDNTEAF
>TRBJ1-2|TRBV10-3|NA
AISESNTVTQLYFYT
>TRBJ1-2|TRBV27|TRBD1
ASSFSGQGARGYT
>TRBJ1-1|TRBV2|TRBD1
ASSRGRTEAF